Listed below are T cell receptor beta chains from one sample, sequenced in a study of T cells after yellow fever vaccination. TCRdb independently ran MiXCR on the 5' RACE reads; one entry per CDR3 protein. The sample consists of about 580,000 distinct CDR3 sequences, less than 20% of them appearing once. Sequences were derived from PBMCs, sampled less than 6 days after the first yellow fever vaccination. The receptors derive from a man younger than 35 who received the YFV17D yellow fever vaccine. The CDR3 runs from the conserved cysteine through the conserved F or W. The D gene is left open where the match is weak. Not all rows give a size; the values are once, few, many and, for expanded clones, a class.

V gene	clone size	J gene	D gene	CDR3 DNA	CDR3 protein
TRBV20-1	NA	TRBJ1-4	NA	TGCAGTGCTAGCCCGGACCTTAATGAAAAACTGTTTTTT	CSASPDLNEKLFF
TRBV6-2/TRBV6-3	NA	TRBJ2-7	NA	TGTGCCAGCAGTGGACCTACCCGCTTGCCCTACGAGCAGTACTTC	CASSGPTRLPYEQYF
TRBV7-2	many	TRBJ2-5	NA	TGTGCCAGCAGCTCCAACGGGATTCCCCAAGAGACCCAGTACTTC	CASSSNGIPQETQYF
TRBV15	few	TRBJ2-4	NA	TGTGCCACCAGCAGAGCCGGGACAATCAAAAACATTCAGTACTTC	CATSRAGTIKNIQYF
TRBV20-1	few	TRBJ2-2	TRBD1	TGCAGTGCTAGGTGGTTGACAGGGGGCAACACCGGGGAGCTGTTTTTT	CSARWLTGGNTGELFF
TRBV5-4	many	TRBJ2-5	TRBD1	TGTGCCAGCAGCTTGGCGTCCGGACAGGGGATGGTAGAGACCCAGTACTTC	CASSLASGQGMVETQYF
TRBV28	NA	TRBJ1-5	TRBD1	TGTGCCAGCAGTGCGACAGGGGTCCTATATCAGCCCCAGCATTTT	CASSATGVLYQPQHF
TRBV6-1	few	TRBJ2-3	TRBD2	TGTGCCAGCAGCAGGACGGGGGGAATCACAGATACGCAGTATTTT	CASSRTGGITDTQYF
TRBV10-3	NA	TRBJ1-4	NA	TGTGCCATCAGTGAGGAGGCGTCAGGTGAAAAACTGTTTTTT	CAISEEASGEKLFF
TRBV7-3	few	TRBJ2-7	TRBD2	TGTGCCAGCAGCTCCCGCCGGGGGGAAGAGCAGTACTTC	CASSSRRGEEQYF
TRBV7-3	NA	TRBJ2-6	NA	TGTGCCAGCAGTTCTCCTTTTAGCTCTGGGGCCAACGTCCTGACTTTC	CASSSPFSSGANVLTF
TRBV9	NA	TRBJ1-2	TRBD1	TGTGCCAGCAGCGCCCAGGGGGCCCTATATGGCTACACCTTC	CASSAQGALYGYTF
TRBV12-3/TRBV12-4	few	TRBJ2-5	NA	TGTGCCAGCAGTTTTGGGAGCGGAGGTCAAGAGACCCAGTACTTC	CASSFGSGGQETQYF
TRBV5-1	few	TRBJ1-4	NA	TGCGCCAGCAGCTTGGGGACGCTGGGGGTGTCTAATGAAAAACTGTTTTTT	CASSLGTLGVSNEKLFF
TRBV7-2	many	TRBJ1-1	NA	TGTGCCAGCAGCTTAATGGGGGGGGCCATTGAAGCTTTCTTT	CASSLMGGAIEAFF